Listed below are T cell receptor beta chains from one sample, sequenced in a study of blood T cell repertoires in COVID-19. Profiling relied on immunoSEQ multiplex PCR, and the TCRdb table lists in-frame clones only, not all of them. The profile shows approximately 530,000 clones, about 89% of them singletons. Material for sequencing was peripheral blood. The receptors were sampled from a woman aged 45-65 years with COVID-19, enrolled during active disease. The CDR3 runs from the conserved cysteine through the conserved F or W. D genes are given only for firm matches. Expanded clones get a size class; other rows say once, few or many, or leave the size out.

v_call	clone_size	j_call	d_call	cdr3_nt	cdr3_aa
TRBV5-1	NA	TRBJ1-1	NA	TGCGCCAGCAGGCCCCCGGGGGTGAAGGAAAACGCTGAAGCTTTCTTT	CASRPPGVKENAEAFF
TRBV5-4	NA	TRBJ2-2	NA	TGTGCCAGCAGCTTAGAACATACCGGGGAGCTGTTTTTT	CASSLEHTGELFF
TRBV6-2/TRBV6-3	NA	TRBJ2-7	NA	TGTGCCAGCAGTTCCTTAATACAGGTTGTCCACGAGCAGTACTTC	CASSSLIQVVHEQYF
TRBV19	NA	TRBJ1-5	NA	TGTGCCAGTAGTACCAGGGGAAGGAATCAGCCCCAGCATTTT	CASSTRGRNQPQHF
TRBV2	once	TRBJ1-2	TRBD1	TGTGCCAGCGCAGGGGGTTATGGCTACACCTTC	CASAGGYGYTF
TRBV15	NA	TRBJ2-2	TRBD1	TGTGCCACCAGCAGAAAGACAGGGGGCACCGGGGAGCTGTTTTTT	CATSRKTGGTGELFF
TRBV3-1/TRBV3-2	NA	TRBJ2-1	NA	TGTGCCAGCAGTTTCCGGGACTCCTCCTACAATGAGCAGTTCTTC	CASSFRDSSYNEQFF
TRBV10-2	once	TRBJ2-3	NA	TGCGCCAGCAGGATAATACTCCAGGGGGGACTCACAGATACGCAGTATTTT	CASRIILQGGLTDTQYF
TRBV4-2	NA	TRBJ2-1	NA	TGTGCCAGCAGGTTAGGGGGGGACGCACAGTTCTTC	CASRLGGDAQFF
TRBV28	NA	TRBJ2-2	NA	TGTGCCAGCAGCACTACCGGGGAGCTGTTTTTT	CASSTTGELFF
TRBV29-1	NA	TRBJ1-2	NA	TGCAGCGTGGGGGGGTCTGATGGCTACACCTTC	CSVGGSDGYTF
TRBV10-1	NA	TRBJ2-7	NA	TGCGCCAGCAGTGCATCCACCTACGAGCAGTACTTC	CASSASTYEQYF
TRBV9	NA	TRBJ2-3	TRBD2	TGTGCCAGCAGCCTGGGACTAGCGGGGGCCTGGAGCACAGATACGCAGTATTTT	CASSLGLAGAWSTDTQYF
TRBV9	NA	TRBJ1-2	NA	TGTGCCAGCACCACCGAGGGCCTCCACTATGGCTACACCTTC	CASTTEGLHYGYTF
TRBV11-2	NA	TRBJ1-5	TRBD1	TGTGCCAGCAGCTGGGGCAGGGGGCAGGATCAGCCCCAGCATTTT	CASSWGRGQDQPQHF
TRBV12-3/TRBV12-4	once	TRBJ2-7	NA	TGTGCCAGCAGATTGTCAGGGGCCTACGAGCAGTACTTC	CASRLSGAYEQYF
TRBV12-3/TRBV12-4	once	TRBJ1-2	TRBD1	TGTGCCAGCAGCCCGACAGGGGTAGGGGGCTACACCTTC	CASSPTGVGGYTF
TRBV9	NA	TRBJ1-6	TRBD1	TGTGCCAGCAGCGTAGATCAGGGGGCCAATAATTCACCCCTCCACTTT	CASSVDQGANNSPLHF
TRBV4-1	NA	TRBJ1-1	TRBD1	TGCGCCAGCAGCCCAGGGGGCATGGATGCTTTCTTT	CASSPGGMDAFF
TRBV18	NA	TRBJ1-5	NA	TGTGCCAGCTCACGCCAGAACAATCAGCCCCAGCATTTT	CASSRQNNQPQHF
TRBV6-5	NA	TRBJ2-7	TRBD2	TGTGCCAGCAGCCCCCGGGGGGACGAGCAGTACTTC	CASSPRGDEQYF
TRBV7-3	NA	TRBJ1-1	NA	TGTGCCAGCAGCTCCCCCCTAAAAACTGAAGCTTTCTTT	CASSSPLKTEAFF
TRBV12-3/TRBV12-4	NA	TRBJ1-4	TRBD1	TGTGCCAGCAGTCAAATGACAGGGAAACTGTTTTTT	CASSQMTGKLFF
TRBV25-1	few	TRBJ1-1	NA	TGTGCCAGCAAGATAGGGGACACTGAAGCTTTCTTT	CASKIGDTEAFF
TRBV7-9	NA	TRBJ1-1	NA	TGTGCCAGCAGCTACAGGAACACTGAAGCTTTCTTT	CASSYRNTEAFF
TRBV27	once	TRBJ2-1	NA	TGTGCCAGCAGCCAACAGGGTGGGATGTACAATGAGCAGTTCTTC	CASSQQGGMYNEQFF
TRBV30	NA	TRBJ1-2	NA	TGTGCCTGGAAGACAGCCCGCCGAAGATATGGCTACACCTTC	CAWKTARRRYGYTF
TRBV24-1	few	TRBJ1-2	NA	TGTGCCACCAGTGATCACAGCTATGGCTACACCTTC	CATSDHSYGYTF
TRBV7-9	NA	TRBJ2-7	TRBD2	TGTGCCAGCAGCTTAACGGCGGGGGGCTCCTACGAGCAGTACTTC	CASSLTAGGSYEQYF
TRBV29-1	NA	TRBJ2-3	TRBD1	TGCAGCGTTGATCTGACAGGGGACCTCACAGATACGCAGTATTTT	CSVDLTGDLTDTQYF
TRBV29-1	once	TRBJ2-2	NA	TGCAGCGTTGTACCTGGGGAGGGGGAGCTGTTTTTT	CSVVPGEGELFF
TRBV9	NA	TRBJ2-4	TRBD2	TGTGCCAGCAGCCGTAGCGGGGGGGCCCCCAACATTCAGTACTTC	CASSRSGGAPNIQYF
TRBV30	few	TRBJ1-5	NA	TGTGCCTGGAGAGGGGCGGAAAGACAGCCCCAGCATTTT	CAWRGAERQPQHF
TRBV4-1	once	TRBJ1-1	NA	TGCGCCAGCAGCCTTAAGACAGATAACACTGAAGCTTTCTTT	CASSLKTDNTEAFF
TRBV5-1	few	TRBJ1-1	TRBD1	TGCGCCAGCAGCCCGGGACAGGGAAACCCTGAAGCTTTCTTT	CASSPGQGNPEAFF
TRBV6-1	NA	TRBJ1-5	TRBD1	TGTGCCAGCAGTGAAGGTCGACAGGGTGGACAGCCCCAGCATTTT	CASSEGRQGGQPQHF